This T cell receptor (beta chain) is drawn from a study of CD8+ T cells in alopecia areata. Study information: Patients received oral tofacitinib, 5 to 10 mg twice daily, for moderate-to-severe alopecia areata. Findings of the study overall: Scalp and blood retained many expanded lesional clones during tofacitinib. Tofacitinib significantly lowered scalp clonality and expanded CD8+ clones among the top 100.

It was cDNA, reverse transcribed from extracted RNA, that served as the sequencing template. TCRdb's copy holds only in-frame clones and misses some; the assay was immunoSEQ multiplex PCR. The sample carries roughly 230,000 clones, approximately 40% recorded once. A note on this clone: Its antigen is not known.

CDR3 size: 15 residues. The germline CDR1 and CDR2 sequences are SQVTM and ANQGSEA. V lost 0 bases and J lost 2; bases outside the gene matches: 6. Sample treatment: oral pan-JAK inhibitor, 5-10 mg twice daily. The V gene is TRBV29-1, the J gene TRBJ2-7, with 8 bases lining up with TRBD1. The sample here was CD4+ T cells sorted from blood, taken at approximately week 36, from a patient treated with tofacitinib. This receptor was obtained from a human donor with alopecia areata. CDR3: CSVEDRRTGTYEQYF. The CDR3 DNA reads TGCAGCGTTGAAGATCGAAGGACAGGGACCTACGAGCAGTACTTC.